A single sample gave rise to the 21 T cell receptor beta chains below, sequenced in a study of T cells in localized non-small cell lung cancer. Measured with immunoSEQ multiplex PCR; TCRdb has only the in-frame clones, and not every one. The table lists about 92,000 clones, approximately 90% of them singletons. This specimen was PBMCs, taken before any cancer treatment. These receptors came from a woman aged 40 to 75 with stage II squamous cell lung carcinoma.

This clone was seen only a few times. V is TRBV4-1 and J is TRBJ2-3, with D possibly matching TRBD2 (6 bases). V lost 4 bases and J lost 6, with 11 bases in between. This CDR3 region has 13 residues. Germline V gives CDR1 MGHRA, CDR2 YSYEKL. The CDR3 DNA follows: TGCGCCAGCAGCCCCCCCGGAGGGGATACGCAGTATTTT. Translating gives CASSPPGGDTQYF.

The V call is TRBV29-1, the J call TRBJ2-5; possible D gene TRBD2, 5 bases. This CDR3 contains 11 residues. Deletions cut 8 bases from V and 4 bases from J, with 11 bases between. The germline CDR1 and CDR2 sequences are SQVTM and ANQGSEA. CDR3 sequence reads: CSTRTLETQYF. In nucleotides, the CDR3 is TGCAGCACTAGGACCCTAGAGACCCAGTACTTC.

The chain uses TRBV5-1 and TRBJ1-4, with 10 bases matching TRBD1. CDR1 is SGHRS and CDR2 is YFSETQ in the germline V gene. With V trimmed by 0 bases and J by 9 bases, 2 bases remained unmatched. This CDR3 has 14 residues. CDR3 region: CASSLGDRGQKLFF. CDR3 DNA: TGCGCCAGCAGCTTGGGGGACAGGGGCCAAAAACTGTTTTTT.

The rearrangement uses TRBV7-6 and TRBJ1-3; TRBD1 is a possible D gene (5 bases). V shed 4 bases and J shed 3 bases, with 19 bases lying between them. In germline, CDR1 is SGHVS, CDR2 FNYEAQ. The CDR3 loop spans 17 amino acids. Written as DNA, the CDR3 is TGTGCCAGCAGCTCGAAGATCGGGACGGGCATTGGAAACACCATATATTTT. It translates to CASSSKIGTGIGNTIYF.

The V call is TRBV4-2, the J call TRBJ2-1, with TRBD2 matching 13 bases. Germline CDR1 LGHNA, CDR2 YNFKEQ. V gave up 3 bases and J gave up 7 bases; unmatched junction bases: 6. CDR3 length equals 16 residues. The CDR3, as DNA: TGTGCCAGCAGCCAGGCGACTAGCGGGGGGAGTAATGAGCAGTTCTTC. Translation: CASSQATSGGSNEQFF.

V is TRBV5-6 and J is TRBJ1-5; no firm D call. Germline values: CDR1 SGHDT, CDR2 YYEEEE. The ends were cut back, 3 bases at V and 2 bases at J, with 21 bases in the middle. The CDR3 totals 18 residues. The CDR3 DNA sequence: TGTGCCAGCAGCTCCCGGATAGAGGGAGGAAGAGGCAATCAGCCCCAGCATTTT. The encoded protein is CASSSRIEGGRGNQPQHF.

This clone was seen more than once but under ten times. The chain is built from TRBV20-1 and TRBJ1-1; TRBD1 might be the D (6 bases). Germline CDR1 DFQATT, CDR2 SNEGSKA (reference sequence). Trimming left V 5 bases short and J 8 bases short, with 12 bases between. This CDR3 has 11 residues. The CDR3 protein is CSARPGQEAFF. The CDR3 DNA reads as TGCAGTGCTCGACCAGGACAGGAAGCTTTCTTT.

The chain is built from TRBV6-1 and TRBJ1-5; 7 nucleotides align to TRBD1. CDR1 and CDR2 (germline): MNHNS, SASEGT. The CDR3 covers 15 residues. V was clipped by 6 bases and J by 0 bases; unmatched bases: 5. The CDR3 reads CASSAGTDSNQPQHF. The CDR3 DNA follows: TGTGCCAGCAGCGCCGGGACAGATAGCAATCAGCCCCAGCATTTT.

This chain links TRBV11-2 with TRBJ2-3; D perhaps matches TRBD1 (6 bases). CDR1 and CDR2 (germline): SGHAT, FQNNGV. V was shortened by 4 bases and J by 2 bases, with 16 bases between the two germline ends. CDR3 length: 16 residues. The CDR3 nucleotides are TGTGCCAGCAGCTCCATCAGGGGATCCACCACAGATACGCAGTATTTT. Its translation: CASSSIRGSTTDTQYF.

The chain combines TRBV5-1 with TRBJ2-1, with 9 bases matching TRBD2. V dropped 3 bases and J dropped 4; count of bases not matched to a gene: 8. Germline assignment: CDR1 SGHRS and CDR2 YFSETQ. CDR3 length equals 16 residues. The CDR3 loop reads CASSSEAGGNYNEQFF. CDR3 DNA sequence: TGCGCCAGCAGCTCAGAAGCGGGAGGCAATTACAATGAGCAGTTCTTC.

This rearrangement joins TRBV27 to TRBJ1-1; 9 positions agree with TRBD1. The CDR3 has 15 residues. Trimming at V came to 4 bases and at J to 1 base, leaving 4 bases not matched to a gene. Germline-derived CDR1 and CDR2 are MNHEY and SMNVEV (reference sequence). DNA for the CDR3: TGTGCCAGCAGTTCTCTGGGACAGGGGAACACTGAAGCTTTCTTT. It codes for CASSSLGQGNTEAFF.

This chain uses TRBV6-1 with TRBJ2-3, with no clear D. V was clipped by 1 base and J by 11 bases, with 10 bases between them. The CDR3 covers 12 residues. Germline loops: CDR1 MNHNS, CDR2 SASEGT. The CDR3, as DNA: TGTGCCAGCAGTGAAGATTTAGAGTGGCAGTATTTT. Amino acids: CASSEDLEWQYF.

V and J are TRBV4-1 and TRBJ2-1; 12 nucleotides line up with TRBD2. The CDR3 spans 15 residues. Looked up from germline, CDR1 is MGHRA and CDR2 is YSYEKL. Trimming took 4 bases from V and 9 from J; bases not matched to a gene: 7. The CDR3 DNA sequence: TGCGCCAGCAGCCTCCGACTAGCGGGAGTGGTTGAGCAGTTCTTC. This gives the protein CASSLRLAGVVEQFF.

The J gene is TRBJ1-4, the V gene TRBV6-1; D gene uncertain. Germline V gene sequence: CDR1 MNHNS, CDR2 SASEGT. The V end was cut by 5 bases, the J end by 11 bases, with 9 bases between. The CDR3 loop spans 11 amino acids. CDR3 region: CASSLPPKLFF. CDR3 DNA: TGTGCCAGCAGTCTGCCCCCTAAACTGTTTTTT.

The CDR3 spells CASSWSSGFSGELFF. DNA of the CDR3: TGTGCCAGCAGCTGGTCTAGCGGGTTCTCCGGGGAGCTGTTTTTT. The chain uses TRBV7-6 and TRBJ2-2, with 8 bases lining up with TRBD2. The germline CDR1 and CDR2 sequences are SGHVS and FNYEAQ. The CDR3 length is 15 residues. J was trimmed by 6 bases and V by 4 bases; bases with no gene match: 7. Filled out from reference TRBV7-6 and TRBJ2-2, the complete variable domain reads GAGVSQSPRYKVTKRGQDVALRCDPISGHVSLYWYRQALGQGPEFLTYFNYEAQQDKSGLPNDRFSAERPEGSISTLTIQRTEQRDSAMYRCASSWSSGFSGELFFGEGSRLTVL.

This clone is a singleton in its sample. The V and J genes are TRBV6-1 and TRBJ1-5; a possible D gene is TRBD1 (5 bases). V lost 8 bases, J lost 3 bases, and 11 bases lay in between. This CDR3 region has 13 residues. Germline CDR1 reads MNHNS; CDR2 reads SASEGT. CDR3 region: CASGAVINQPQHF. CDR3 nucleotide sequence: TGTGCCAGCGGGGCGGTAATCAATCAGCCCCAGCATTTT.

The chain recombines TRBV5-6 with TRBJ2-1, with 8 nucleotides matching TRBD1. This CDR3 contains 15 residues. The V segment lost 2 bases and the J segment 7 bases; nucleotides outside the gene matches: 8. CDR1 and CDR2 (germline): SGHDT, YYEEEE. The CDR3 coding sequence is TGTGCCAGCAGCTTCGACGACCGGGACAGGAATGAGCAGTTCTTC. It translates to CASSFDDRDRNEQFF.

This clone has more than one count but fewer than ten. This sequence joins TRBV2 and TRBJ1-1; D gene ambiguous. The CDR3 has 11 residues. Per the germline V gene, CDR1 is SNHLY and CDR2 is FYNNEI. V lost 7 bases to trimming and J lost 11 bases, with 14 bases between them. CDR3 protein: CASNTEGRAFF. For the CDR3, the DNA is TGTGCCAGCAACACCGAGGGCCGGGCTTTCTTT.

The CDR3 loop is CASSPMGPQHF. CDR3 in DNA: TGTGCCAGCAGCCCCATGGGGCCCCAGCATTTT. The chain joins TRBV6-6 to TRBJ1-5; the D is unclear. The CDR3 runs to 11 residues. V dropped 6 bases and J dropped 9 bases, with 9 bases sitting between them. Germline V CDR1 and CDR2: MNHNY, SVGAGI (reference sequence).

The gene calls are TRBV11-2 and TRBJ2-7, with 10 bases fitting TRBD2. J lost 2 bases, V lost 0 bases, and 1 base had no gene match. The CDR3 covers 15 residues. Germline values: CDR1 SGHAT, CDR2 FQNNGV. CDR3 in DNA: TGTGCCAGCAGCTTAGATAGCGGGAGGACCTACGAGCAGTACTTC. Residues: CASSLDSGRTYEQYF.

This clone was detected once. The chain has TRBV5-6 and TRBJ1-6; D is possibly TRBD1 (5 bases). Trimming shortened V by 5 bases and J by 7 bases, and 10 bases separated the two germline ends. The CDR3 is 13 residues long. Per the germline V gene, CDR1 is SGHDT and CDR2 is YYEEEE. The CDR3 spells CASSGQGNSPLHF. CDR3 DNA sequence: TGTGCCAGCAGTGGTCAGGGAAATTCACCCCTCCACTTT.